This TCR beta chain was identified in a study of blood T cell repertoires in COVID-19. This study enrolled people aged 18 to 89 from under 25 US geographic areas. The ends lost 2 bases at V and 4 bases at J; junction bases unmatched: 4. Germline CDR1 is SEHNR and CDR2 is FQNEAQ (reference sequence). The CDR3 has 15 amino acids. The method was immunoSEQ multiplex PCR; TCRdb's version includes in-frame clones alone and lacks a portion of them. The table has hundreds of thousands of clones, approximately 91% seen once. The V gene is TRBV7-9, the J gene TRBJ1-3, with 8 bases matching TRBD1. This sequence originates from a man in his sixties who had recovered from COVID-19. Material for sequencing was PBMCs or T cells enriched from blood (not recorded which). The CDR3 DNA reads TGTGCCAGCAGCTTAAGACAGGGGTACGGAAACACCATATATTTT. Translated: CASSLRQGYGNTIYF.